This T cell receptor beta chain was observed in a study of blood T cell repertoires in COVID-19. This clone came up a few times. Method: immunoSEQ multiplex PCR; TCRdb's copy keeps in-frame clones and lacks some. Altogether over 60,000 clones are present, roughly 79% being singletons, with the ten largest covering approximately 30%. The CDR3 contains 13 residues. The J segment lost 9 bases and the V segment lost 4 bases, leaving 8 bases of the junction unmatched. Germline CDR1 reads SGHNT; CDR2 reads YYREEE (reference sequence). The sequence derives from a human donor in a cohort sampled during active COVID-19. This chain joins TRBV5-4 and TRBJ1-2; TRBD1 matches at 8 bases. Sequencing input: peripheral blood. This chain's CDR3 is CASSRRQGISYTF. The DNA for the CDR3 is TGTGCCAGCAGCAGACGACAGGGGATAAGCTACACCTTC.